This T cell receptor beta chain comes out of a study of blood T cell repertoires in COVID-19. As for the study in general: The samples span acute and convalescent COVID-19 from the United States, Italy and Spain. The cDNA or gDNA used as material had been derived from T cells, B-cell-depleted T cells, or PBMCs.

CDR3 length: 14 amino acids. CDR1 and CDR2 (germline): LNHDA, SQIVND (reference sequence). V shed 6 bases and J shed 2 bases, with 11 bases lying between them. Per the study methods: Researchers report that nucleated cell counts were estimated from reference gene primer amplification. Profiling relied on immunoSEQ multiplex PCR, and the TCRdb table lists in-frame clones only, not all of them. V and J calls and clone size are those listed in that table; D and trimming were worked out from the DNA. Here the sample spans some 200,000 clones, 84% being singletons. The origin of this receptor is a woman aged 80 or over with active or convalescent COVID-19. Sequencing was done on a sample of peripheral blood. The chain is built from TRBV19 and TRBJ1-3, with D possibly matching TRBD1 (6 bases). The CDR3 DNA follows: TGTGCCAGTAGGATCCGGGACACTGGAAACACCATATATTTT. Its translation is CASRIRDTGNTIYF. The full variable domain, with the rest looked up from reference TRBV19 and TRBJ1-3, is DGGITQSPKYLFRKEGQNVTLSCEQNLNHDAMYWYRQDPGQGLRLIYYSQIVNDFQKGDIAEGYSVSREKKESFPLTVTSAQKNPTAFYLCASRIRDTGNTIYFGEGSWLTVV.